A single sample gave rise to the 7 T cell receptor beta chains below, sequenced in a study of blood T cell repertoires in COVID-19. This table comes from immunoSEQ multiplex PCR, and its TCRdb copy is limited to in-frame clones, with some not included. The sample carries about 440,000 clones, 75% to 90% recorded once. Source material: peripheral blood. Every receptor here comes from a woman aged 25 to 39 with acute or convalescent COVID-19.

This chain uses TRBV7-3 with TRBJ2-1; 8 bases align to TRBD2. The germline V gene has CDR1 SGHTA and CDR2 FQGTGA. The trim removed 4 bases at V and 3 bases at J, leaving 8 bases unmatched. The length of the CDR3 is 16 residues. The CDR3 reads CASSSRTSGHYNEQFF. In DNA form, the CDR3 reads TGTGCCAGCAGCTCCCGCACTAGCGGCCACTACAATGAGCAGTTCTTC.

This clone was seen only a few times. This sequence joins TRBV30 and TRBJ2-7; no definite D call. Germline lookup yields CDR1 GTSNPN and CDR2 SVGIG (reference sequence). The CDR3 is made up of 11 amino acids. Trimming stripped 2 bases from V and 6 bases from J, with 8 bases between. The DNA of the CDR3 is TGTGCCTGGAGTCCGGGTGTCGAGCAGTACTTC. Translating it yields CAWSPGVEQYF.

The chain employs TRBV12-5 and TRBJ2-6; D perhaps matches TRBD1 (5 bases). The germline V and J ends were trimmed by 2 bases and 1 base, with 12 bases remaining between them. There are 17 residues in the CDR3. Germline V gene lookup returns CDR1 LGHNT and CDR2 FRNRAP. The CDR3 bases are TGTGCTAGTGGTTTGACAGTAACAGGATCTGGGGCCAACGTCCTGACTTTC. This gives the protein CASGLTVTGSGANVLTF.

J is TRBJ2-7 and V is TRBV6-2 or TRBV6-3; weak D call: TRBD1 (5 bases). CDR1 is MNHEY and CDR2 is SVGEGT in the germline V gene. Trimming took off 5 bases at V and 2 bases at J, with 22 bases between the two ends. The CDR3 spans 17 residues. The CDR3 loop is CASSHRTQGSSTYEQYF. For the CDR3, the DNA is TGTGCCAGCAGTCACCGAACCCAGGGTTCTTCGACCTACGAGCAGTACTTC.

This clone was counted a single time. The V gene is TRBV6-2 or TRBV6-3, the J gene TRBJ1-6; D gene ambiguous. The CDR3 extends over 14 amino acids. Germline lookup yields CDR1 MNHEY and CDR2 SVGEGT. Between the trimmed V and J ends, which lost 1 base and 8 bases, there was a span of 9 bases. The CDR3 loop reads CASSYWGEHSPLHF. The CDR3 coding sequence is TGTGCCAGCAGTTACTGGGGAGAGCATTCACCCCTCCACTTT.

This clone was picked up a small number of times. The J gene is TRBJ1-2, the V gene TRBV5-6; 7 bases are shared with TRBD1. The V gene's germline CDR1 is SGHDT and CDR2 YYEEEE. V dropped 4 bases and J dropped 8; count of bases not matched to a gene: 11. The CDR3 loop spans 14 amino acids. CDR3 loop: CASSLPQTGLGYTF. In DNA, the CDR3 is TGTGCCAGCAGCCTACCTCAGACAGGGCTCGGCTACACCTTC.

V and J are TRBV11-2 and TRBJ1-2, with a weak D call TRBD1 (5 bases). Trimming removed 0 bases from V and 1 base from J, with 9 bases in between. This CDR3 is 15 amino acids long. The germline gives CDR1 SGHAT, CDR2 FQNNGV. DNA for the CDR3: TGTGCCAGCAGCTTAGAGGCAGGGATTAACTATGGCTACACCTTC. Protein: CASSLEAGINYGYTF.